This entry is about one TCR beta chain. TCRdb's table, derived via immunoSEQ multiplex PCR, lists solely in-frame clones and lacks some. The sample contains some 200,000 clones, 80% to 90% of which appear only once. The CDR3 is made up of 14 amino acids. V trimming: 3 bases; J trimming: 2 bases; junction bases outside the gene matches: 4. Germline V gives CDR1 SGHRS, CDR2 YFSETQ. This entry is derived from a study of blood T cell repertoires in COVID-19. The receptor comes from a man younger than 45 with active or convalescent COVID-19. This chain links TRBV5-1 with TRBJ2-7; TRBD1 matches 8 bases. Sequencing was performed on peripheral blood. The DNA for the CDR3 is TGCGCCAGCAGCTCTGGGACAGGCCCCTACGAGCAGTACGTC. It codes for CASSSGTGPYEQYV.